Below, 2 T cell receptor beta chains from the same sample are listed, as sequenced in a study of cytomegalovirus exposure and HLA in healthy donors. This PCR relied on a set of 60 Vbeta primers and 13 Jbeta primers. Produced via immunoSEQ multiplex PCR; TCRdb's table is partial and in-frame only. The data show approximately 260,000 clones, approximately 84% seen once. Specimen: PBMCs. Receptor source: a woman aged 35 to 49 in good health and CMV-seropositive.

This sequence joins TRBV5-4 and TRBJ2-1; D unresolved. V shed 0 bases and J shed 14 bases, with 12 bases lying between them. The CDR3 loop spans 12 amino acids. From germline, CDR1 is SGHNT and CDR2 YYREEE (reference sequence). The CDR3 DNA is TGTGCCAGCAGCTTGGCCCTAGGTCGGGAGTTCTTC. It yields the protein CASSLALGREFF.

About this clone itself: Its ends do not fully match the called genes, so a read error is possible. V and J are TRBV7-9 and TRBJ2-1; TRBD2 matches 13 bases. Germline CDR1 is SEHNR and CDR2 is FQNEAQ (reference sequence). The CDR3 runs 16 residues. The CDR3 DNA reads TGTTCCAGCAGCGCCACTAGCGGGAGGGTCTACAATGAGCAGTTCTTC. This translates into CSSSATSGRVYNEQFF.